In its sample, the clone carrying this T cell receptor (beta chain) was seen a few times. The ends were cut back, 4 bases at V and 2 bases at J, with 11 bases in the middle. There are 14 residues in the CDR3. CDR1 and CDR2 (germline): SGHDN, FVKESK. This record comes from a study of T-cell memory formation after mild COVID-19. MiXCR, run by TCRdb on the 5' RACE reads, gives a single entry per CDR3 protein. Altogether roughly 510,000 distinct CDR3 sequences are present, roughly 17% being singletons, with the ten largest covering around 7.8%. Sample: PBMCs or a T cell subset sorted from them (not recorded which). This receptor was taken from an adult woman who had mild COVID-19 (a few samples of this study predate the infection). Cell type and time point are not known. The chain couples TRBV14 to TRBJ1-1; no clear D gene. In nucleotides, the CDR3 is TGTGCCAGCAGCCCATCCAGAAGTAACACTGAAGCTTTCTTT. It specifies CASSPSRSNTEAFF.